This TCR beta chain appears in the sequencing data of a study of OX40 agonist ivuxolimab in advanced cancers. About this clone itself: Its antigen is not identified.

Notes on the study in general: CD4+ and CD8+ blood T cells expanded clonally by week 6 at 0.1 to 3.0 mg/kg. Among the lowest peripheral clonal expansion occurred in 0.1-3.0 mg/kg partial responders.

Measured with immunoSEQ multiplex PCR; TCRdb has only the in-frame clones, and not every one. The sample carries 50,000 to 65,000 clones, about 88% recorded once. The TCR sequence derives from an adult with an advanced solid tumor such as melanoma, head and neck, liver or kidney cancer. The starting material was CD4+ or CD8+ T cells sorted from blood, obtained in a trial of the OX40 agonist ivuxolimab.

CDR3 nucleotides: TGTGCCAGCAGCCGGGGGATCGTTTCCCGCACCGAGCAGTACTTC. Translated: CASSRGIVSRTEQYF. The V and J genes are TRBV9 and TRBJ2-7, with a possible D match to TRBD2 (6 bases). Germline V gene sequence: CDR1 SGDLS, CDR2 YYNGEE. V lost 4 bases and J lost 6, with 20 bases in between. The length of the CDR3 is 15 residues. The full variable domain, in which reference TRBV9 and TRBJ2-7 provide the parts outside the CDR3, is DSGVTQTPKHLITATGQRVTLRCSPRSGDLSVYWYQQSLDQGLQFLIQYYNGEERAKGNILERFSAQQFPDLHSELNLSSLELGDSALYFCASSRGIVSRTEQYFGPGTRLTVT.